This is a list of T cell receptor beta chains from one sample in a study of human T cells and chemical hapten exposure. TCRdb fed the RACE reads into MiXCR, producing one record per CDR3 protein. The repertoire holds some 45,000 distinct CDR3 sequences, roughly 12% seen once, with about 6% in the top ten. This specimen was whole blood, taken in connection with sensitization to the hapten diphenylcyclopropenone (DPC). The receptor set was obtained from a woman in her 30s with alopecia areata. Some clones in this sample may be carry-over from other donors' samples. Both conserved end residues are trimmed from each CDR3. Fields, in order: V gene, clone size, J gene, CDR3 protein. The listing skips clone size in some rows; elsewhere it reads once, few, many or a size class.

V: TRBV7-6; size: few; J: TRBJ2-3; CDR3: ASSLTGVYTDTQY
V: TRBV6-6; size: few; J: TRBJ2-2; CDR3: ASSPRQGAAGELF
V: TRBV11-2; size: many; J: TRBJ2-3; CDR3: ASSPYSGRSYTDTQY
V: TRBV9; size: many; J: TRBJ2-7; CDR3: ASSRQGITYEQY
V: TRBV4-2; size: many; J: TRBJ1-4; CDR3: ASSQDWRATNEKLF
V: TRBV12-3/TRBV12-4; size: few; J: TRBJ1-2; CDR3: ASSWSQGTGGYT
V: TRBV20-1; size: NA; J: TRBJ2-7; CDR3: SACKSGISSYEQY
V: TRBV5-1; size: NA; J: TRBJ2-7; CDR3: ASSLVASGDPYEQY
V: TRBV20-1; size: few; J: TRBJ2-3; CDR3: SARVGRDTQY
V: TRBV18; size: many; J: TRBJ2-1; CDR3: ASSPGAGGLENEQF
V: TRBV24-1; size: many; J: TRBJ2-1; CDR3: ATSDPLEGGVGEQF
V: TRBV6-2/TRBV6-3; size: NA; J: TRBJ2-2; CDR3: ASSRTGGNTGELF
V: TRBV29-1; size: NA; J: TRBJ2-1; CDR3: SVEKAGEGEEQF
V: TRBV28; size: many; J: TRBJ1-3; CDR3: ASSGNTIY
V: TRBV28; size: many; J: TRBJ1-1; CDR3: ASRQGARNTEAF
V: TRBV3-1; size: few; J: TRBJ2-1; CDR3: ASSQDRNPNNEQF
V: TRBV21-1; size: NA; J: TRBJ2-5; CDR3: ASSPQRSYQETQY
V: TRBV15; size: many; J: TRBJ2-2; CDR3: AATSGTNTGELF
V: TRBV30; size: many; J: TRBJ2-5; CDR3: AWSWGGTQY
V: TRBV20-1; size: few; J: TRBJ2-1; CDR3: SAMQAGSGNEQF
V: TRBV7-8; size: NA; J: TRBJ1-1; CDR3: ASRSQYFNTEAF
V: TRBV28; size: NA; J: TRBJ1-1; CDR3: ASSLETEAF
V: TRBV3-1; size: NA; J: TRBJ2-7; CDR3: ASSQFLGPYEQY
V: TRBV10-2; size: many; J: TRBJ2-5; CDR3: ASSDPAGGQETQY
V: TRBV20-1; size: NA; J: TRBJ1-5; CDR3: SARADRGFWANQPQH
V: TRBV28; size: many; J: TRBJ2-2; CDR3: ASSLEVVTGELF
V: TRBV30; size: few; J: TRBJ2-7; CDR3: AWSPGLAGYEQY
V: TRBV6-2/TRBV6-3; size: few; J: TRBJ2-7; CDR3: ASSSTGTWAPYEQY
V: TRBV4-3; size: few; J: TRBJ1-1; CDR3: ASSSEGGAGTEAF
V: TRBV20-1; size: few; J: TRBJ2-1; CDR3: SALPLDTNEQF
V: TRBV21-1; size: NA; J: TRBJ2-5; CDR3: ASPKQGAQETQY
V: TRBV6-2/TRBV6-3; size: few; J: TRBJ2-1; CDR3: ASTPDDYNEQF
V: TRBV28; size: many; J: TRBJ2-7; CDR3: ASSYPGKNYEQY
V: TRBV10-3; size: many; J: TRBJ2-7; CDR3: ATGRGGEQY
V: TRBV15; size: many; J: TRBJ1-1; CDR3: ATSRDPTGTEAF
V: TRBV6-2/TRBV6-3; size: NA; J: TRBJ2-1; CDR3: ASSPSGRGLNEQF
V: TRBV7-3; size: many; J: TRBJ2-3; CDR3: ASSFSGLANTDTQY